What follows are 22 T cell receptor beta chains derived from one specimen sequenced in a study of T cell responses to AZD1222 COVID-19 vaccine. Assay used: immunoSEQ multiplex PCR; TCRdb lists only in-frame clones, some missing. The data show 150,000 to 200,000 clones, just under 95% seen once. The sequencing used peripheral blood, collected on day 0 of AZD1222 vaccination. The origin of the receptors is an adult in good health.

The V gene is TRBV6-2 or TRBV6-3, the J gene TRBJ1-1; a possible D gene is TRBD1 (6 bases). V was cut by 6 bases and J by 0 bases, with 20 bases left in between. Germline CDR1 MNHEY, CDR2 SVGEGT. The CDR3 totals 17 residues. CDR3 nucleotide sequence: TGTGCCAGCAGCCCCCCTACAGGGTCCGTTATGAACACTGAAGCTTTCTTT. Translating gives CASSPPTGSVMNTEAFF.

CDR3 region: CAWSPGTGFEQYF. CDR3 nucleotides: TGTGCCTGGAGTCCCGGGACAGGGTTCGAGCAGTACTTC. The chain uses TRBV30 and TRBJ2-7; 9 bases match TRBD1. The junction had 5 bases not matched to a gene; V was cut back by 2 bases and J by 6 bases. This CDR3 spans 13 amino acids. Germline values: CDR1 GTSNPN, CDR2 SVGIG (reference sequence).

This clone was detected a few times. The rearrangement links TRBV10-3 to TRBJ1-1; D gene uncertain. Germline CDR1 and CDR2: ENHRY and SYGVKD. CDR3 length: 15 amino acids. The V end lost 8 bases, the J end lost 1 base, and 17 bases lay between the germline ends. CDR3 in DNA: TGTGCCATCGCTGATATAACAAAGGGGAACACTGAAGCTTTCTTT. Its protein product is CAIADITKGNTEAFF.

V gene TRBV28 combines with J gene TRBJ1-1, with 7 bases lining up with TRBD1. The CDR3 sequence is 16 residues long. V trimming: 5 bases; J trimming: 11 bases; junction bases outside the gene matches: 20. CDR1 and CDR2 (germline): MDHEN, SYDVKM. The CDR3, as DNA: TGTGCCAGCAGTGATTTTGACAGGGCCGACCGGGGATGGGCTTTCTTT. This gives the protein CASSDFDRADRGWAFF.

The chain uses TRBV7-9 and TRBJ1-2; D ambiguous. The V gene lost 6 bases and the J gene lost 6 bases, with 17 bases spanning the gap. Germline-derived CDR1 and CDR2 are SEHNR and FQNEAQ (reference sequence). This CDR3 comprises 14 residues. CDR3 in amino acids: CASRRTGFGDGYTF. DNA for the CDR3: TGTGCCAGCAGACGGACGGGATTCGGGGATGGCTACACCTTC.

The rearrangement links TRBV24-1 to TRBJ1-2, with D unresolved. The CDR3 length is 12 residues. V shed 5 bases and J shed 1 base, with 4 bases lying between them. CDR1 is KGHDR, CDR2 SFDVKD, per germline. The CDR3 loop reads CATSGDNYGYTF. CDR3 coding DNA: TGTGCCACCAGTGGTGATAACTATGGCTACACCTTC.

This rearrangement joins TRBV23-1 to TRBJ2-4; D is uncertain. TRBV23-1 is marked as an open reading frame, function uncertain. V was pared by 7 bases and J by 0 bases, with 10 bases between. The CDR3 is made up of 14 amino acids. The CDR3 sequence: CASIALLAKNIQYF. DNA for the CDR3: TGCGCCAGCATAGCTCTACTAGCCAAAAACATTCAGTACTTC.

The chain's CDR3 is CASSQLRGANTEAFF. CDR3 nucleotide sequence: TGTGCCAGCAGCCAATTGAGGGGGGCGAACACTGAAGCTTTCTTT. This chain joins TRBV14 and TRBJ1-1; D is perhaps TRBD1 (6 bases). V was clipped by 2 bases and J by 1 base, with 11 bases between them. The germline V gene encodes CDR1 SGHDN and CDR2 FVKESK. The CDR3 contains 15 residues.

The chain uses TRBV12-5 and TRBJ1-1, with a tentative D call TRBD1 (5 bases). Germline loops: CDR1 LGHNT, CDR2 FRNRAP. This CDR3 contains 18 residues. Trimming removed 2 bases at V and 0 bases at J, with 19 bases between. The CDR3 loop is CASGLRNSPPRVNTEAFF. The DNA for the CDR3 is TGTGCTAGTGGTTTGCGAAACAGTCCCCCCAGGGTGAACACTGAAGCTTTCTTT.

The table lists this clone with a count of one. The V gene is TRBV3-1 (or the pseudogene TRBV3-2), the J gene TRBJ2-3; 7 bases align to TRBD2. CDR1 and CDR2 from the germline V gene are LGHDT and YNNKEL (reference sequence). V trimming: 5 bases; J trimming: 0 bases; junction bases outside the gene matches: 5. CDR3 length: 15 residues. CDR3 sequence: CASSLGTKSTDTQYF. The CDR3 nucleotides read TGTGCCAGCAGCTTGGGGACTAAAAGCACAGATACGCAGTATTTT.

The rearrangement links TRBV7-6 to TRBJ2-7; 9 nucleotides line up with TRBD1. The CDR3 length is 15 residues. Trimming removed 3 bases from V and 2 bases from J; junction bases left unmatched: 5. Looked up from germline, CDR1 is SGHVS and CDR2 is FNYEAQ. CDR3 sequence (DNA): TGTGCCAGCAGCTTCCGGGGACAGGGACCCTACGAGCAGTACTTC. Translated: CASSFRGQGPYEQYF.

This CDR3 is CSVEVLGRDEQYF. The CDR3 DNA reads as TGCAGCGTTGAAGTTCTGGGCAGGGACGAGCAGTACTTC. The chain is built from TRBV29-1 and TRBJ2-7; D may be TRBD1 (5 bases). Germline-derived CDR1 and CDR2 are SQVTM and ANQGSEA. CDR3 length equals 13 residues. V was cut by 1 base and J by 5 bases, with 12 bases left in between.

The chain uses TRBV4-3 and TRBJ2-1, with 7 bases aligning to TRBD1. J lost 7 bases, V lost 0 bases, and 3 bases had no gene match. Germline loops: CDR1 LGHNA, CDR2 YSLEER. The CDR3 runs 14 residues. This CDR3 reads CASSQDRGRNEQFF. The CDR3 DNA reads as TGCGCCAGCAGCCAAGATAGGGGGCGGAATGAGCAGTTCTTC.

This clone has just one count. The rearrangement links TRBV27 to TRBJ1-1; D uncertain. V was trimmed by 6 bases and J by 1 base, leaving 9 bases between them. CDR1 is MNHEY, CDR2 SMNVEV, per germline (reference sequence). The CDR3 covers 13 residues. CDR3 nucleotides: TGTGCCAGCAGGGTACAGAAGAACACTGAAGCTTTCTTT. This codes for CASRVQKNTEAFF.

This clone was detected only once. The genes are TRBV2 and TRBJ2-5, with D possibly matching TRBD1 (6 bases). Germline V gene lookup returns CDR1 SNHLY and CDR2 FYNNEI. CDR3 length equals 14 residues. With 10 bases removed from V and 5 bases from J, the gap between germline ends came to 20 bases. The CDR3 region is CATQFDRLSETQYF. CDR3 nucleotide sequence: TGTGCCACGCAGTTCGACAGGTTGTCGGAGACCCAGTACTTC. Using reference TRBV2 and TRBJ2-5 for the parts outside the CDR3, the full variable domain is EPEVTQTPSHQVTQMGQEVILRCVPISNHLYFYWYRQILGQKVEFLVSFYNNEISEKSEIFDDQFSVERPDGSNFTLKIRSTKLEDSAMYFCATQFDRLSETQYFGPGTRLLVL.

The chain recombines TRBV5-6 with TRBJ2-2; TRBD1 agrees at 9 bases. Trimming at V came to 4 bases and at J to 3 bases, leaving 4 bases not matched to a gene. There are 15 residues in the CDR3. Germline values: CDR1 SGHDT, CDR2 YYEEEE. The CDR3 loop reads CASSTGTGYTGELFF. The CDR3 DNA sequence: TGTGCCAGCAGCACCGGGACAGGGTACACCGGGGAGCTGTTTTTT.

This chain links TRBV19 with TRBJ2-7; D is undetermined. The V gene's germline CDR1 is LNHDA and CDR2 SQIVND (reference sequence). The length of the CDR3 is 12 residues. The V and J ends lost 1 base and 3 bases respectively, with 4 bases between them. For the CDR3, the DNA is TGTGCCAGTAGTATAGGGGGCTACGAGCAGTACTTC. Its translation: CASSIGGYEQYF.

The genes are TRBV6-5 and TRBJ2-1, with D perhaps TRBD2 (6 bases). CDR1 is MNHEY and CDR2 is SVGAGI in the germline V gene. CDR3 size: 12 residues. V was cut by 6 bases and J by 8 bases, with 11 bases left in between. CDR3: CASSPGGDEQFF. CDR3 coding DNA: TGTGCCAGCAGCCCGGGCGGGGATGAGCAGTTCTTC.

This sequence joins TRBV13 and TRBJ1-5; weak D call: TRBD1 (6 bases). Per germline, CDR1 PRHDT and CDR2 FYEKMQ (reference sequence). Trimming removed 5 bases at V and 5 bases at J, with 16 bases between. The CDR3 has 15 residues. The DNA for the CDR3 is TGTGCCAGCAGCCTCGGAGGGGGTTCGCATCAGCCCCAGCATTTT. Protein product: CASSLGGGSHQPQHF. The full variable domain, its missing parts supplied by reference TRBV13 and TRBJ1-5, is AAGVIQSPRHLIKEKRETATLKCYPIPRHDTVYWYQQGPGQDPQFLISFYEKMQSDKGSIPDRFSAQQFSDYHSELNMSSLELGDSALYFCASSLGGGSHQPQHFGDGTRLSIL.

The CDR3 region is CASDRGPFNNQPQHF. In DNA form, the CDR3 reads TGTGCTAGTGACCGGGGCCCCTTTAACAATCAGCCCCAGCATTTT. This chain uses TRBV12-5 with TRBJ1-5; D perhaps matches TRBD1 (5 bases). The V end lost 7 bases, the J end lost 3 bases, and 16 bases lay between the germline ends. The CDR3 spans 15 residues. CDR1 is LGHNT and CDR2 is FRNRAP in the germline V gene.

This chain links TRBV19 with TRBJ1-3; D unresolved. V lost 11 bases and J 0 bases, leaving 11 bases between the germline ends. This CDR3 comprises 13 residues. Germline V gene data show CDR1 as LNHDA and CDR2 as SQIVND (reference sequence). The CDR3 nucleotides read TGTGCCTCACAGTCGCCCTCTGGAAACACCATATATTTT. Protein product: CASQSPSGNTIYF. The complete variable domain, with remaining parts taken from reference TRBV19 and TRBJ1-3, reads DGGITQSPKYLFRKEGQNVTLSCEQNLNHDAMYWYRQDPGQGLRLIYYSQIVNDFQKGDIAEGYSVSREKKESFPLTVTSAQKNPTAFYLCASQSPSGNTIYFGEGSWLTVV.

The rearrangement joins TRBV18 to TRBJ1-5; D possibly corresponds to TRBD1 (5 bases). Trimming pared 3 bases from V and 9 bases from J, leaving 12 bases between. The germline V gene has CDR1 KGHSH and CDR2 LQKENI. The CDR3 covers 13 residues. The DNA for the CDR3 is TGTGCCAGCTCACCTGCGGGGACGGGGCCCCAGCATTTT. Encoded protein: CASSPAGTGPQHF. The full variable domain, with the rest looked up from reference TRBV18 and TRBJ1-5, is NAGVMQNPRHLVRRRGQEARLRCSPMKGHSHVYWYRQLPEEGLKFMVYLQKENIIDESGMPKERFSAEFPKEGPSILRIQQVVRGDSAAYFCASSPAGTGPQHFGDGTRLSIL.